Listed below are T cell receptor beta chains from one sample, sequenced in a study of cytomegalovirus exposure and HLA in healthy donors. Measured with immunoSEQ multiplex PCR; TCRdb has only the in-frame clones, and not every one. The sample has roughly 100,000 clones; approximately 80% are singletons. Sequencing used PBMCs. These TCRs come from a male donor in good health and CMV-seronegative. Both conserved end residues are trimmed from each CDR3.

J gene	V gene	CDR3 protein
TRBJ1-2	TRBV28	ASSSPTGGTANYGYT
TRBJ2-2	TRBV27	ASSGLAGVVHTGELF
TRBJ2-7	TRBV27	ASGRGRGILY
TRBJ1-1	TRBV15	ATSRDQGERTEAF
TRBJ1-1	TRBV19	ASTPGQLNTEAF
TRBJ2-2	TRBV5-1	ASSFGTGNTGELF
TRBJ2-1	TRBV18	ASSPPERYSQF
TRBJ1-4	TRBV29-1	SVQQVNEKLF
TRBJ2-7	TRBV7-2	ASSLPTFDTYEQY
TRBJ2-7	TRBV14	ASSQQKRTRVLYEQY
TRBJ2-1	TRBV11-3	ASLEGAREGNEQF
TRBJ1-5	TRBV6-1	ASSSDRAYQPQH
TRBJ2-3	TRBV7-2	ASSLAGVLLLAGVKADTQY
TRBJ2-1	TRBV28	ASSSRDRGINEQF
TRBJ2-3	TRBV2	ASSVVWGEGTQY